This TCR beta chain was captured by sequencing in a study of T cell responses to AZD1222 COVID-19 vaccine. Across the study: Second doses that came at about 4 or about 12 weeks were put together.

Points from the study as a whole: The donor cohort was predominantly white British with a female majority, and clonal diversity may have been underestimated. Without day 14 samples, only post-peak T cell repertoires were studied.

As for this clone: What it binds is not known.

Sequencing was performed with immunoSEQ multiplex PCR; in TCRdb, only in-frame clones are kept and a portion is missing. The sample has some 120,000 clones, 90% seen once; the top ten hold just over 7%. V shed 3 bases and J shed 0 bases, with 20 bases lying between them. Per germline, CDR1 KGHSH and CDR2 LQKENI. The CDR3 sequence is 18 residues long. This sequence was found in an adult in good health. The V gene is TRBV18, the J gene TRBJ1-1; a possible D gene is TRBD1 (5 bases). Sequencing used peripheral blood, obtained on day 0 of AZD1222 vaccination. This chain's CDR3 is CASSPFSGTGRMNTEAFF. The CDR3 coding sequence is TGTGCCAGCTCACCTTTTTCCGGAACAGGTCGAATGAACACTGAAGCTTTCTTT. Complete variable domain (other parts from reference TRBV18 and TRBJ1-1): NAGVMQNPRHLVRRRGQEARLRCSPMKGHSHVYWYRQLPEEGLKFMVYLQKENIIDESGMPKERFSAEFPKEGPSILRIQQVVRGDSAAYFCASSPFSGTGRMNTEAFFGQGTRLTVV.